This is a list of T cell receptor beta chains from one sample in a study of a mutant IDH1 vaccine in newly diagnosed glioma. Their target antigens are unknown. Sequenced by immunoSEQ multiplex PCR; TCRdb stores in-frame clones only, minus some. The table lists about 38,000 clones, about four fifths of them singletons. This specimen was PBMCs, taken from a glioma patient whose treatment included an IDH1 peptide vaccine. The receptors originated from a man between 40 and 49 years old with glioma. CDR3s include the opening cysteine and the closing phenylalanine or tryptophan. D genes are given only for firm matches. Size is omitted from some rows. Given values are once, few, many or a class for expanded clones.

TRBV7-8	TRBJ2-7	.	TRBD2	CASSSALAGSYEQYF	TGTGCCAGCAGCTCTGCACTAGCGGGCTCCTACGAGCAGTACTTC
TRBV19	TRBJ1-2	.	.	CASNTGDRYGYTF	TGTGCCAGCAACACAGGCGATCGCTATGGCTACACCTTC
TRBV5-1	TRBJ1-6	.	TRBD1	CASSLDGQGAYSPLHF	TGCGCCAGCAGCTTGGATGGACAGGGGGCCTATTCACCCCTCCACTTT
TRBV7-2	TRBJ1-1	.	.	CASSRSSIMNTEAFF	TGTGCCAGCAGCCGTAGTTCGATCATGAACACTGAAGCTTTCTTT
TRBV11-3	TRBJ2-7	.	.	CASSSGIWGEQYF	TGTGCCAGCAGCTCTGGGATTTGGGGCGAGCAGTACTTC
TRBV7-9	TRBJ2-6	.	.	CASSPVISGANVLTF	TGTGCCAGCAGCCCTGTGATTTCTGGGGCCAACGTCCTGACTTTC
TRBV7-9	TRBJ2-3	.	TRBD2	CASSHGLAGSTDTQYF	TGTGCCAGCAGCCATGGACTAGCGGGGAGCACAGATACGCAGTATTTT
TRBV7-9	TRBJ1-1	.	.	CASSLASLRTGDTEAFF	TGTGCCAGCAGCTTAGCGAGCCTACGGACCGGTGACACTGAAGCTTTCTTT
TRBV15	TRBJ2-3	.	.	CATSTGRTDTQYF	TGTGCCACCAGCACCGGGCGCACAGATACGCAGTATTTT
TRBV27	TRBJ2-3	.	TRBD2	CASSSGLAGLGTDTQYF	TGTGCCAGCAGTTCGGGACTAGCGGGGCTCGGGACAGATACGCAGTATTTT
TRBV10-3	TRBJ2-1	.	TRBD1	CAISESGTGGNEQFF	TGTGCCATCAGTGAGTCGGGGACAGGGGGCAATGAGCAGTTCTTC
TRBV30	TRBJ1-2	.	.	CAWSVLDGAQGGYTF	TGTGCCTGGAGTGTATTAGACGGCGCTCAAGGGGGCTACACCTTC
TRBV11-2	TRBJ2-5	.	.	CASSLGRLLQETQYF	TGTGCCAGCAGCTTGGGCAGGTTGCTCCAAGAGACCCAGTACTTC
TRBV6-1	TRBJ2-5	.	TRBD2	CASSERLAGAGEQYF	TGTGCCAGCAGTGAAAGACTAGCGGGGGCAGGGGAGCAGTACTTC
TRBV4-1	TRBJ1-5	few	.	CASSPYGGRQPQHF	TGCGCCAGCAGCCCCTACGGGGGCAGGCAGCCCCAGCATTTT
TRBV5-1	TRBJ1-1	.	.	CASSLGQVVTEAFF	TGCGCCAGCAGCTTGGGACAGGTGGTCACTGAAGCTTTCTTT
TRBV15	TRBJ2-3	.	TRBD2	CATRPRLAPSSTDTQYF	TGTGCCACCAGACCTAGACTAGCGCCCTCATCCACAGATACGCAGTATTTT
TRBV5-4	TRBJ2-3	.	TRBD1	CASSLGDRRTDTQYF	TGTGCCAGCAGCTTGGGGGACAGGCGCACAGATACGCAGTATTTT
TRBV5-1	TRBJ1-5	.	.	CASSLGVGGQPQHF	TGCGCCAGCAGCTTGGGGGTGGGAGGGCAGCCCCAGCATTTT
TRBV5-3	TRBJ2-7	.	.	CARSLYSYEQYF	TGTGCCAGAAGCTTGTATTCCTACGAGCAGTACTTC
TRBV13	TRBJ1-3	.	TRBD1	CASSQGQGFGNTIYF	TGTGCCAGCAGCCAGGGACAGGGGTTCGGAAATACCATATATTTT
TRBV5-1	TRBJ2-1	.	TRBD2	CASSLTGTSGYNEQFF	TGCGCCAGCAGCTTGACCGGGACTAGCGGCTACAATGAGCAGTTCTTC
TRBV7-9	TRBJ1-5	.	TRBD1	CASSLGTGGGNQPQHF	TGTGCCAGCAGCTTAGGGACAGGGGGCGGCAATCAGCCCCAGCATTTT
TRBV5-6	TRBJ1-2	.	.	CASSAGRGLSGGYTF	TGTGCCAGCAGCGCAGGCCGGGGGCTTTCTGGTGGCTACACCTTC
TRBV6-6	TRBJ1-1	.	.	CASSYGQPTEAFF	TGTGCCAGCAGTTACGGACAGCCAACTGAAGCTTTCTTT
TRBV10-3	TRBJ2-1	.	TRBD2	CAISDPRGSYNEQFF	TGTGCCATCAGTGACCCTCGCGGGAGCTACAATGAGCAGTTCTTC
TRBV4-2	TRBJ1-1	once	.	CASSQGAGTGNTEAFF	TGTGCCAGCAGCCAAGGAGCAGGAACTGGGAACACTGAAGCTTTCTTT
TRBV2	TRBJ2-3	.	TRBD1	CASSDAGGLTDTQYF	TGTGCCAGCAGTGATGCAGGGGGCCTCACAGATACGCAGTATTTT
TRBV7-2	TRBJ2-3	.	TRBD2	CASSFRTGGGGADTQYF	TGTGCCAGCAGCTTCAGGACGGGAGGGGGGGGCGCAGATACGCAGTATTTT
TRBV5-1	TRBJ2-7	few	.	CASSRTAVTYEQYF	TGCGCCAGCAGCAGGACGGCAGTAACCTACGAGCAGTACTTC
TRBV23-1	TRBJ2-5	.	.	CASSQPHAPGLQETQYF	TGCGCCAGCAGTCAACCTCATGCTCCGGGGCTCCAAGAGACCCAGTACTTC
TRBV4-2	TRBJ1-3	.	.	CASSQPTGPRHSGNTIYF	TGTGCCAGCAGCCAACCCACCGGACCGCGACACTCTGGAAACACCATATATTTT
TRBV5-4	TRBJ2-3	.	.	CASRRDLSTDTQYF	TGTGCCAGCAGAAGGGACCTGAGCACAGATACGCAGTATTTT
TRBV19	TRBJ1-5	.	.	CASSIGLSQPQHF	TGTGCCAGTAGTATAGGGTTGAGTCAGCCCCAGCATTTT
TRBV15	TRBJ1-4	few	.	CATRTADNEKLFF	TGTGCCACCAGGACAGCCGATAATGAAAAACTGTTTTTT
TRBV7-2	TRBJ2-7	.	.	CASSRILVGEQYF	TGTGCCAGCAGCCGCATCCTAGTCGGCGAGCAGTACTTC
TRBV25-1	TRBJ2-3	.	.	CASSDGPDRRDTDTQYF	TGTGCCAGCAGTGACGGGCCGGACAGGCGGGACACAGATACGCAGTATTTT
TRBV7-2	TRBJ1-5	.	.	CASSLGERVFQPQHF	TGTGCCAGCAGCTTAGGTGAGAGGGTGTTTCAGCCCCAGCATTTT
TRBV5-6	TRBJ1-1	.	TRBD1	CASRETTGETEAFF	TGTGCCAGCAGAGAGACGACAGGGGAGACTGAAGCTTTCTTT
TRBV11-2	TRBJ1-5	.	TRBD1	CASSLVQGAGQPQHF	TGTGCCAGCAGCTTAGTCCAGGGGGCCGGTCAGCCCCAGCATTTT
TRBV7-2	TRBJ1-5	.	TRBD1	CASSLLGTGGGQPQHF	TGTGCCAGCAGCCTCTTAGGGACAGGGGGCGGACAGCCCCAGCATTTT
TRBV19	TRBJ1-5	.	.	CASSTSSGQDYSNQPQHF	TGTGCCAGTAGTACTTCTTCAGGGCAGGACTATAGCAATCAGCCCCAGCATTTT
TRBV7-9	TRBJ2-7	few	.	CASSRQTYEQYF	TGTGCCAGCAGCCGACAGACCTACGAGCAGTACTTC
TRBV7-2	TRBJ2-2	.	TRBD1	CASRRDRATTGELFF	TGTGCCAGCAGACGTGACAGGGCAACGACCGGGGAGCTGTTTTTT
TRBV28	TRBJ1-1	few	.	CASSLYTEAFF	TGTGCCAGCAGTTTATACACTGAAGCTTTCTTT
TRBV7-2	TRBJ2-1	.	.	CASSLEWTFQFF	TGTGCCAGCAGCTTAGAATGGACATTTCAGTTCTTC
TRBV19	TRBJ2-1	.	TRBD2	CASSISSGNYNEQFF	TGTGCCAGTAGTATAAGTAGCGGGAATTACAATGAGCAGTTCTTC
TRBV9	TRBJ1-1	.	.	CASSGSALNTEAFF	TGTGCCAGCAGCGGCTCAGCTTTGAACACTGAAGCTTTCTTT
TRBV5-4	TRBJ2-3	.	TRBD2	CASSLVGRGADTQYF	TGTGCCAGCAGCTTGGTCGGGAGGGGTGCAGATACGCAGTATTTT
TRBV29-1	TRBJ2-3	.	.	CSVDLGDTDTQYF	TGCAGCGTTGATTTGGGGGACACAGATACGCAGTATTTT
TRBV18	TRBJ1-4	.	TRBD1	CASSRPQGLLFF	TGTGCCAGCTCACGACCACAGGGGTTACTGTTTTTT